This T cell receptor (beta chain) originates from a study of blood T cell repertoires in COVID-19. As processed by the authors: Reference gene primer amplification yielded estimated nucleated cell counts. The method was immunoSEQ multiplex PCR; TCRdb's version includes in-frame clones alone and lacks a portion of them. V, J and clone size derive from that table, while D and trimming were established from the DNA sequence. This sample has 150,000 to 200,000 clones, with about 80% found just once. The V gene's germline CDR1 is SGHTA and CDR2 FQGNSA. V was clipped by 0 bases and J by 2 bases, with 7 bases between them. The CDR3 extends over 15 amino acids.

The chain combines TRBV7-2 with TRBJ2-2; D is unresolved. Sequencing was performed on peripheral blood. This TCR derives from a human donor with acute or convalescent COVID-19. The donor label of this sample is uncertain. The CDR3 sequence: CASSLAGFNTGELFF. CDR3 bases: TGTGCCAGCAGCTTAGCGGGCTTTAACACCGGGGAGCTGTTTTTT.